The 10 T cell receptor beta chains below were found in one sample sequenced in a study of shared clonotypes between healthy human individuals. Terminally differentiated effector memory CD45RA+ cells were excluded by CCR7 positive selection of CD45RO-negative cells. TCRdb's copy holds only in-frame clones and misses some; the assay was immunoSEQ multiplex PCR. Among some 2 million clones listed, about 95% were seen once. Source material: naive CD8+ T cells sorted from blood. These receptors came from a man aged 18 to 30 in good health.

The chain has TRBV7-3 and TRBJ1-2, with D unclear. CDR1 is SGHTA and CDR2 is FQGTGA in the germline V gene. The CDR3 extends over 13 amino acids. V shed 1 base and J shed 5 bases, with 8 bases lying between them. CDR3 amino acids: CASSLSEGYGYTF. The CDR3, as DNA: TGTGCCAGCAGCTTAAGTGAGGGATATGGCTACACCTTC.

The chain couples TRBV5-4 to TRBJ2-7, with TRBD1 matching 7 bases. Germline-derived CDR1 and CDR2 are SGHNT and YYREEE (reference sequence). This CDR3 has 15 amino acids. Trimming took 3 bases from V and 0 from J; bases not matched to a gene: 6. The CDR3 reads CASSWVGDSSYEQYF. In DNA form, the CDR3 reads TGTGCCAGCAGCTGGGTGGGGGACAGCTCCTACGAGCAGTACTTC. The entire variable domain, with the rest obtained from reference TRBV5-4 and TRBJ2-7, is as follows: ETGVTQSPTHLIKTRGQQVTLRCSSQSGHNTVSWYQQALGQGPQFIFQYYREEENGRGNFPPRFSGLQFPNYSSELNVNALELDDSALYLCASSWVGDSSYEQYFGPGTRLTVT.

The gene calls are TRBV7-2 and TRBJ2-2; the D is unclear. CDR3 length: 13 residues. V was pared by 3 bases and J by 5 bases, with 7 bases between. Germline V CDR1 and CDR2: SGHTA, FQGNSA. DNA of the CDR3: TGTGCCAGCAGCTTTATGGGAACCGGGGAGCTGTTTTTT. Amino acid sequence: CASSFMGTGELFF.

The CDR3 coding sequence is TGCAGCACAACACGGGAGTACTATGGCTACACCTTC. This translates into CSTTREYYGYTF. The chain links TRBV29-1 to TRBJ1-2; D is ambiguous. Deletions cut 8 bases from V and 3 bases from J, with 13 bases between. Germline CDR1 is SQVTM and CDR2 is ANQGSEA. The CDR3 runs 12 residues.

As for this clone: The same CDR3 also results from other DNA sequences found in this sample. This chain joins TRBV5-6 and TRBJ1-1, with 10 bases matching TRBD1. J gave up 5 bases and V 2 bases, and 3 bases lay outside the gene matches. This CDR3 is 14 amino acids long. Germline CDR1 SGHDT, CDR2 YYEEEE. The CDR3 bases are TGTGCCAGCAGCTTTGGGACAGGGGTGACTGAAGCTTTCTTT. This gives the protein CASSFGTGVTEAFF.

The chain recombines TRBV4-1 with TRBJ1-5, with D unclear. Trimming stripped 3 bases from V and 1 base from J, with 7 bases between. Germline CDR1 reads MGHRA; CDR2 reads YSYEKL. The CDR3 has 14 residues. In DNA, the CDR3 is TGCGCCAGCAGCCATCCGGGAAGCAATCAGCCCCAGCATTTT. Its translation: CASSHPGSNQPQHF.

V and J are TRBV30 and TRBJ1-1, with D unresolved. From germline, CDR1 is GTSNPN and CDR2 SVGIG (reference sequence). CDR3 length: 14 amino acids. The germline V and J ends were trimmed by 3 bases and 3 bases, with 14 bases remaining between them. The CDR3 nucleotides read TGTGCCTGGAGCACCGACAATTCGGACACTGAAGCTTTCTTT. Translated: CAWSTDNSDTEAFF.

The chain recombines TRBV6-6 with TRBJ2-1; either TRBD1 or TRBD2 may supply D (5 bases each). Germline CDR1 and CDR2: MNHNY and SVGAGI (reference sequence). V was clipped by 0 bases and J by 10 bases, with 10 bases between them. The CDR3 consists of 13 residues. For the CDR3, the DNA is TGTGCCAGCAGTTACTCGGGGGTGTACGAGCAGTTCTTC. This translates into CASSYSGVYEQFF.

The chain couples TRBV30 to TRBJ2-1; D might be TRBD2 (6 bases). Germline V gene data show CDR1 as GTSNPN and CDR2 as SVGIG (reference sequence). The CDR3 spans 13 residues. Trimming pared 7 bases from V and 7 bases from J, leaving 17 bases between. CDR3 nucleotides: TGTGCCTCCGAGGGACTTAGAACAAATGAGCAGTTCTTC. This translates into CASEGLRTNEQFF.

The chain employs TRBV7-8 and TRBJ1-2; 8 bases are shared with TRBD1. This CDR3 is 15 amino acids long. V lost 4 bases to trimming and J lost 4 bases; unmatched junction nucleotides: 8. The germline V gene encodes CDR1 SGHVS and CDR2 FQNEAQ. The CDR3 coding sequence is TGTGCCAGCAGCTCCTTCACAGGGGGAAGCTATGGCTACACCTTC. Translated: CASSSFTGGSYGYTF. Looking up the rest from reference TRBV7-8 and TRBJ1-2 gives the full variable domain: GAGVSQSPRYKVAKRGQDVALRCDPISGHVSLFWYQQALGQGPEFLTYFQNEAQLDKSGLPSDRFFAERPEGSVSTLKIQRTQQEDSAVYLCASSSFTGGSYGYTFGSGTRLTVV.